Shown below are 21 T cell receptor beta chains from a single sample sequenced in a study of shared clonotypes between healthy human individuals. Libraries were prepared by immunoSEQ multiplex PCR; TCRdb keeps only in-frame clonotypes and omits some of them. The data hold about 1 million clones, with more than 60% observed a single time. Sequencing was performed on memory CD4+ T cells sorted from blood. The subset here: CD45RA-negative fraction. The receptors were sampled from a young man in good health.

A single count supports this clone. V gene TRBV4-1 combines with J gene TRBJ1-6, with a tentative D call TRBD1 (6 bases). V lost 7 bases and J lost 7, with 8 bases in between. Germline lookup yields CDR1 MGHRA and CDR2 YSYEKL. The CDR3 loop spans 12 amino acids. The CDR3: CASNRDNSPLHF. In DNA, the CDR3 is TGCGCCAGCAACAGGGACAATTCACCCCTCCACTTT.

The J gene is TRBJ2-7, the V gene TRBV7-2, with TRBD2 identical over 13 bases. The junction had 12 bases not matched to a gene; V was cut back by 4 bases and J by 6 bases. This CDR3 region has 17 residues. Per germline, CDR1 SGHTA and CDR2 FQGNSA. CDR3 sequence reads: CASSSRLAGGKGSEQYF. The CDR3 DNA reads TGTGCCAGCAGCTCACGACTAGCGGGAGGCAAAGGCTCCGAGCAGTACTTC. The variable domain in full, with the rest retrieved from reference TRBV7-2 and TRBJ2-7, is GAGVSQSPSNKVTEKGKDVELRCDPISGHTALYWYRQSLGQGLEFLIYFQGNSAPDKSGLPSDRFSAERTGGSVSTLTIQRTQQEDSAVYLCASSSRLAGGKGSEQYFGPGTRLTVT.

A word on this clone: This same CDR3 is encoded by further DNA sequences in the sample. The chain carries TRBV2 and TRBJ1-2; 9 bases line up with TRBD1. J lost 2 bases, V lost 7 bases, and 5 bases had no gene match. Germline V lookup: CDR1 SNHLY, CDR2 FYNNEI. The length of the CDR3 is 14 residues. For the CDR3, the DNA is TGTGCCAGCACCGGGGGACAGGGAAACTATGGCTACACCTTC. Amino acids: CASTGGQGNYGYTF.

DNA for the CDR3: TGTGCCAGCAGTTCTACCGGGACTCATAATCAGTACTTC. Translation gives CASSSTGTHNQYF. The chain employs TRBV27 and TRBJ2-5; perhaps TRBD2 as D (6 bases). Trimming left V 4 bases short and J 11 bases short, with 17 bases between. The germline CDR1 and CDR2 sequences are MNHEY and SMNVEV (reference sequence). This CDR3 has 13 residues.

V and J are TRBV11-2 and TRBJ1-6; D ambiguous. Germline loops: CDR1 SGHAT, CDR2 FQNNGV. V was trimmed by 4 bases and J by 5 bases, leaving 3 bases between them. This CDR3 has 12 residues. CDR3 nucleotide sequence: TGTGCCAGCAGCTACCATAATTCACCCCTCCACTTT. Protein product: CASSYHNSPLHF.

The sample holds a few counts of this clone. This sample includes further DNA sequences coding for the same CDR3. The V and J genes are TRBV7-2 and TRBJ2-5; D remains unclear. CDR1 is SGHTA, CDR2 FQGNSA, per germline. The CDR3 sequence is 11 residues long. Trimming shortened V by 4 bases and J by 4 bases, and 4 bases separated the two germline ends. CDR3 DNA sequence: TGTGCCAGCAGCTCTAGAGAGACCCAGTACTTC. Protein: CASSSRETQYF.

The chain uses TRBV30 and TRBJ2-5; TRBD2 matches at 13 bases. Germline V CDR1 and CDR2: GTSNPN, SVGIG (reference sequence). Trimming cost V 1 base and J 7 bases; bases outside gene matches: 12. The length of the CDR3 is 17 residues. As DNA, the CDR3 is TGTGCCTGGAGTGGGGGACTAGCGGGACACGCGGGGGGGACCCAGTACTTC. Amino acid sequence: CAWSGGLAGHAGGTQYF.

The V call is TRBV5-6, the J call TRBJ2-5; D perhaps matches TRBD1 (7 bases). The J call may be in error: the DNA end matches TRBJ2-7 better. Germline CDR1 and CDR2: SGHDT and YYEEEE. This CDR3 is 14 amino acids long. The CDR3 DNA reads TGTGCCAGCAGCGAGAAGCCAGGGGGGTACGAGCAGTACTTC. Translation: CASSEKPGGYEQYF.

The rearrangement joins TRBV5-1 to TRBJ2-6; D unclear. V lost 5 bases and J lost 0, with 6 bases in between. In germline, CDR1 is SGHRS, CDR2 YFSETQ. This CDR3 contains 14 residues. This CDR3 is CASSNSSGANVLTF. As DNA, the CDR3 is TGCGCCAGCAGTAACTCCTCTGGGGCCAACGTCCTGACTTTC.

V is TRBV5-1 and J is TRBJ2-7; tentative D call: TRBD2 (5 bases). With 4 bases removed from V and 2 bases from J, the gap between germline ends came to 10 bases. The CDR3 consists of 13 residues. Germline V gene sequence: CDR1 SGHRS, CDR2 YFSETQ. CDR3 DNA: TGCGCCAGCAGCCGGGAACCGACCTACGAGCAGTACTTC. The encoded protein is CASSREPTYEQYF. The entire variable domain, with the rest obtained from reference TRBV5-1 and TRBJ2-7, is as follows: KAGVTQTPRYLIKTRGQQVTLSCSPISGHRSVSWYQQTPGQGLQFLFEYFSETQRNKGNFPGRFSGRQFSNSRSEMNVSTLELGDSALYLCASSREPTYEQYFGPGTRLTVT.

The sample holds a few counts of this clone. The V and J genes are TRBV6-5 and TRBJ1-5; maybe TRBD1 (6 bases). The germline V and J ends were trimmed by 6 bases and 3 bases, with 12 bases remaining between them. The CDR3 extends over 14 amino acids. Germline V gene data show CDR1 as MNHEY and CDR2 as SVGAGI. In DNA, the CDR3 is TGTGCCAGCAGCCCCGGACAGACCAATCAGCCCCAGCATTTT. Translating it yields CASSPGQTNQPQHF.

This clone was detected only once. This chain links TRBV6-5 with TRBJ2-7; 10 bases fit TRBD2. Germline V CDR1 and CDR2: MNHEY, SVGAGI. The CDR3 loop spans 14 amino acids. V gave up 6 bases and J gave up 2 bases; unmatched junction bases: 4. The CDR3 region has the DNA TGTGCCAGCAGAGCCGGGACTAGCGCCTACGAGCAGTACTTC. It translates to CASRAGTSAYEQYF.

This clone occurred a few times. This chain links TRBV9 with TRBJ2-3; D is undetermined. Deletions cut 3 bases from V and 2 bases from J, with 19 bases between. There are 17 residues in the CDR3. Per the germline V gene, CDR1 is SGDLS and CDR2 is YYNGEE. This CDR3 is CASSGPPSAHSTDTQYF. CDR3 in DNA: TGTGCCAGCAGCGGACCCCCTTCGGCACATTCCACAGATACGCAGTATTTT. The full variable domain, completed using reference TRBV9 and TRBJ2-3, is DSGVTQTPKHLITATGQRVTLRCSPRSGDLSVYWYQQSLDQGLQFLIQYYNGEERAKGNILERFSAQQFPDLHSELNLSSLELGDSALYFCASSGPPSAHSTDTQYFGPGTRLTVL.

This chain uses TRBV28 with TRBJ1-1; TRBD1 agrees at 7 bases. Trimming at V came to 6 bases and at J to 4 bases, leaving 11 bases not matched to a gene. CDR1 and CDR2 (germline): MDHEN, SYDVKM. The CDR3 runs to 15 residues. The CDR3 loop reads CASRLRGEGATEAFF. The CDR3 nucleotides are TGTGCCAGCAGGCTGAGGGGGGAGGGGGCCACTGAAGCTTTCTTT.

The chain recombines TRBV4-2 with TRBJ1-5; D perhaps matches TRBD1 (5 bases). Trimming removed 1 base at V and 1 base at J, with 14 bases between. The CDR3 consists of 17 residues. Germline V gives CDR1 LGHNA, CDR2 YNFKEQ. CDR3 DNA: TGTGCCAGCAGCCAAGTGTCCGGGGGGGGAAGCAATCAGCCCCAGCATTTT. Its protein product is CASSQVSGGGSNQPQHF.

For this clone: The sample has other DNA sequences that encode this CDR3 too. The chain uses TRBV27 and TRBJ2-5, with 7 nucleotides matching TRBD1. Trimming at V came to 2 bases and at J to 4 bases, leaving 1 base not matched to a gene. Germline lookup yields CDR1 MNHEY and CDR2 SMNVEV (reference sequence). The CDR3 totals 13 residues. The CDR3 sequence is CASSLRGRETQYF. Here the CDR3 DNA reads TGTGCCAGCAGTTTAAGGGGGCGAGAGACCCAGTACTTC.

The chain is built from TRBV6-6 and TRBJ2-5; 11 nucleotides agree with TRBD1. The CDR3 loop spans 16 amino acids. CDR1 and CDR2 from the germline V gene are MNHNY and SVGAGI (reference sequence). Unmatched junction bases numbered 9, after V lost 7 bases and J lost 2 bases. CDR3 sequence: CASIRRTGGYQETQYF. The CDR3 DNA reads TGTGCCAGCATCCGGCGGACAGGGGGCTATCAAGAGACCCAGTACTTC.

This chain connects TRBV12-5 to TRBJ2-6; D uncertain. The CDR3 has 21 residues. V shed 4 bases and J shed 4 bases, with 29 bases lying between them. Germline assignment: CDR1 LGHNT and CDR2 FRNRAP. CDR3 protein: CASGSDLLAQTSALGANVLTF. In DNA, the CDR3 is TGTGCTAGTGGTTCCGACCTATTGGCACAGACTTCCGCCCTGGGGGCCAACGTCCTGACTTTC.

This clone was recorded many times. This chain connects TRBV4-2 to TRBJ1-1; D is unclear. Germline values: CDR1 LGHNA, CDR2 YNFKEQ. The CDR3 totals 15 residues. The V end was cut by 1 base, the J end by 2 bases, with 11 bases between. This chain's CDR3 is CASSQAETYNTEAFF. In nucleotides, the CDR3 is TGTGCCAGCAGCCAAGCGGAGACCTATAACACTGAAGCTTTCTTT.

The gene calls are TRBV28 and TRBJ2-1; 8 nucleotides align to TRBD2. The CDR3 contains 15 residues. V shed 2 bases, J shed 7 bases, and the junction held 7 bases outside the gene matches. Germline lookup yields CDR1 MDHEN and CDR2 SYDVKM. The CDR3 DNA reads as TGTGCCAGCAGTTTAGACGGGGGGGGTCGGAATGAGCAGTTCTTC. It codes for CASSLDGGGRNEQFF.

The chain employs TRBV7-2 and TRBJ2-1, with TRBD2 identical over 8 bases. The CDR3 is 14 residues long. Germline V gene lookup returns CDR1 SGHTA and CDR2 FQGNSA. V lost 4 bases, J lost 6 bases, and 5 bases stayed unmatched. The CDR3 is CASSSGLVANEQFF. CDR3 coding DNA: TGTGCCAGCAGCTCGGGACTAGTTGCCAATGAGCAGTTCTTC. The variable domain in full, with the rest retrieved from reference TRBV7-2 and TRBJ2-1, is GAGVSQSPSNKVTEKGKDVELRCDPISGHTALYWYRQSLGQGLEFLIYFQGNSAPDKSGLPSDRFSAERTGGSVSTLTIQRTQQEDSAVYLCASSSGLVANEQFFGPGTRLTVL.